The rows below give T cell receptor beta chains drawn from one sample of a study of T cell clones after liver transplantation. TCRdb's table, derived via immunoSEQ multiplex PCR, lists solely in-frame clones and lacks some. Here the sample spans fewer than 25,000 clones, 75% to 90% being singletons. The sequencing here drew on CD8+ T cells from blood, taken before liver transplant. The receptors were gathered from a human donor who received a liver transplant. Both conserved end residues are part of each CDR3. The D gene is left open where the match is weak. The size field is filled for only some rows; it gives once, few, many or a size class.

J	size	D	V	DNA	CDR3
TRBJ2-7	.	.	TRBV2	TGTGCCAGCAGTGTACCGGGACTGCGCTCCTACGAGCAGTACTTC	CASSVPGLRSYEQYF
TRBJ2-3	once	.	TRBV7-3	TGTGCCAGCAGCTCTCTCCCTCGCGCCGATACGCAGTATTTT	CASSSLPRADTQYF
TRBJ2-1	.	TRBD2	TRBV7-8	TGTGCCAGCAGCTTAGTTCAGCGGGAGTATGAGCAGTTCTTC	CASSLVQREYEQFF
TRBJ1-2	.	.	TRBV16	TGTGCCAGCAGCCAATCCCGGGATTTCTATGGCTACACCTTC	CASSQSRDFYGYTF
TRBJ1-2	.	TRBD1	TRBV5-4	TGTGCCAGCAGCCTACAGGGGGCCTATGGCTACACCTTC	CASSLQGAYGYTF
TRBJ2-1	.	.	TRBV7-2	TGTGCCAGCAGCTTAGTCGTTAGGGGGAATGAGCAGTTCTTC	CASSLVVRGNEQFF
TRBJ1-1	.	.	TRBV19	TGTGCCAGTAGAACACAGGGATTGACTGAAGCTTTCTTT	CASRTQGLTEAFF
TRBJ1-2	.	TRBD1	TRBV5-1	TGCGCCAGCAGCTTTTTTAGACACCACAGGGGCTATGGCTACACCTTC	CASSFFRHHRGYGYTF
TRBJ1-1	once	.	TRBV6-6	TGTGCCAGCAGTTACTCACTGATTAGTGAAGCTTTCTTT	CASSYSLISEAFF
TRBJ2-1	.	.	TRBV7-2	TGTGCCAGCAGCTTAGCGTCGGCTGCGGAGTACAATGAGCAGTTCTTC	CASSLASAAEYNEQFF
TRBJ1-4	.	.	TRBV9	TGTGCCAGCAGCCGTCTGGAGGGCACTAATGAAAAACTGTTTTTT	CASSRLEGTNEKLFF
TRBJ2-1	.	.	TRBV27	TGTGCCAGCAGTTTGGCGGGCTCATACAATGAGCAGTTCTTC	CASSLAGSYNEQFF
TRBJ2-7	.	.	TRBV27	TGTGCCAGCAGTTTTGGTCAGCTGTACGAGCAGTACTTC	CASSFGQLYEQYF
TRBJ2-7	.	.	TRBV2	TGTGCCAGCGGGGCGTACGAGCAGTACTTC	CASGAYEQYF
TRBJ2-5	.	.	TRBV18	TGTGCCAGCTCACAGGTTGGGGGGCCCCCCCAAGAGACCCAGTACTTC	CASSQVGGPPQETQYF
TRBJ1-2	.	.	TRBV2	TGTGCCAGCAGCTTAGCTTACAGCGGAGGAGACTCCGGCTACACCTTC	CASSLAYSGGDSGYTF